This T cell receptor (beta chain) is from a study of early T cells in non-severe SARS-CoV-2 infection. TCRdb redid the calling of the 5' RACE reads with MiXCR, one entry per CDR3 protein. The top ten clones hold 21% of a sample with approximately 120,000 distinct CDR3 sequences, under 15% of them seen once. Germline CDR1 and CDR2: DFQATT and SNEGSKA (reference sequence). This CDR3 comprises 15 residues. The V end was cut by 6 bases, the J end by 0 bases, with 16 bases between. This clonotype has just a few counts. The sequenced sample was whole blood. The chain combines TRBV20-1 with TRBJ2-3; D is perhaps TRBD1 (5 bases). The origin of this receptor is an adult who was a healthcare worker with PCR-confirmed SARS-CoV-2 infection or an uninfected control (not recorded which). The CDR3 DNA sequence: TGCAGTGCCGTACCCAGGACACTTAGCACAGATACGCAGTATTTT. Its protein is CSAVPRTLSTDTQYF.